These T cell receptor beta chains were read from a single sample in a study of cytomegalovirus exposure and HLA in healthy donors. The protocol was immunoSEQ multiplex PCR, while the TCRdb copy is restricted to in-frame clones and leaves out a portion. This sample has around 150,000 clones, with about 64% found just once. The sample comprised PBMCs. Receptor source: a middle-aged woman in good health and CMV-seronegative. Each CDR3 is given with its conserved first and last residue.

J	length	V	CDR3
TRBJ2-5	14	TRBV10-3	CAIDQGGGRETQYF
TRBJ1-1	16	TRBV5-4	CASSPRTGTLNTEAFF
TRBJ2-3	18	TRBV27	CASSSDFGDTFPQSAQYF
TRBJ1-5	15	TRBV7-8	CASSLDRAVHQPQHF
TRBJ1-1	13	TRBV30	CALGGTQNTEAFF
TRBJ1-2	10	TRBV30	CAWSTYGYTF
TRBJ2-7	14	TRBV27	CASSLRRGGIEQYF
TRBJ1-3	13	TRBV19	CATGDRSGNTIYF
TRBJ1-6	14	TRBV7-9	CASSMTGDNSPLHF
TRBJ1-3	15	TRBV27	CASSLSSRDRNTIYF
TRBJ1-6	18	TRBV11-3	CASSPTVVGQGVDSPLHF
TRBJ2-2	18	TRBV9	CASSGLMGGALITGELFF
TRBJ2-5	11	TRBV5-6	CASSLGATQYF
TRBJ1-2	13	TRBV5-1	CASSYESGDGYTF
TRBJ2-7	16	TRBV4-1	CASSHASGRGPYEQYF
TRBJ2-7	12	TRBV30	CAAGQGAGEQYF
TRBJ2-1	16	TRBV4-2	CASSQAPGHLRGEQFF
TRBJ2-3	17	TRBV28	CASSSPRTGTSTDTQYF
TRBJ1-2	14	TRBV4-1	CASSQDRGGPGYTF
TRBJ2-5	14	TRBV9	CASSVDRGGETQYF